These 7 T cell receptor beta chains were all obtained from the same sample, sequenced in a study of shared clonotypes between healthy human individuals. Here immunoSEQ multiplex PCR was the method, and the copy in TCRdb shows in-frame clones only, minus some. The sample contains more than 2,000,000 clones, approximately 92% of which appear only once. The sequenced material came from naive CD4+ T cells sorted from blood. Subset of the sample: CD45RA+ positively selected. Receptor source: a man aged 18 to 29 in good health.

The chain combines TRBV28 with TRBJ1-4; perhaps TRBD1 as D (5 bases). The CDR3 spans 13 residues. Trimming cost V 1 base and J 13 bases, with 13 bases left between them. Germline values: CDR1 MDHEN, CDR2 SYDVKM. The DNA for the CDR3 is TGTGCCAGCAGTTTATCCGTAAGGAGGGGACTGTTTTTT. It yields the protein CASSLSVRRGLFF.

This clone has a handful of counts. V usage is TRBV18 and J usage is TRBJ2-2; D possibly corresponds to TRBD1 (5 bases). The ends were cut back, 3 bases at V and 0 bases at J, with 8 bases in the middle. CDR3 length: 15 amino acids. Germline V gene lookup returns CDR1 KGHSH and CDR2 LQKENI. In nucleotides, the CDR3 is TGTGCCAGCTCACCTCAGACAGCGAACACCGGGGAGCTGTTTTTT. Its protein is CASSPQTANTGELFF.

The V and J genes are TRBV7-9 and TRBJ2-2; 9 bases match TRBD1. Per germline, CDR1 SEHNR and CDR2 FQNEAQ (reference sequence). This CDR3 spans 15 amino acids. The trim removed 4 bases at V and 4 bases at J, leaving 4 bases unmatched. The CDR3 bases are TGTGCCAGCAGCTGGGGACAGGGCCGCACCGGGGAGCTGTTTTTT. This gives the protein CASSWGQGRTGELFF.

This clone was seen a single time. This sequence joins TRBV11-2 and TRBJ2-1; D is uncertain. Germline V CDR1 and CDR2: SGHAT, FQNNGV. Trimming took off 0 bases at V and 5 bases at J, with 8 bases between the two ends. This CDR3 region has 14 residues. CDR3 protein: CASSLDTVNNEQFF. CDR3 in DNA: TGTGCCAGCAGCTTAGATACGGTCAACAATGAGCAGTTCTTC.

Remarks on this clone: Different DNA sequences within this sample yield the same CDR3. CDR3 DNA: TGCGCCAGCAGCTTAGCGACAGATACGCAGTATTTT. It translates to CASSLATDTQYF. The chain links TRBV5-1 to TRBJ2-3; D is uncertain. The length of the CDR3 is 12 residues. Germline assignment: CDR1 SGHRS and CDR2 YFSETQ. The V gene lost 2 bases and the J gene lost 3 bases, with 4 bases spanning the gap.

Concerning this clone: The sample has other DNA sequences that encode this CDR3 too. The chain employs TRBV5-1 and TRBJ2-2, with 7 bases aligning to TRBD1. Germline-derived CDR1 and CDR2 are SGHRS and YFSETQ. The V and J ends lost 0 bases and 5 bases, in that order; junction bases with no gene match: 1. The CDR3 runs 14 residues. As DNA, the CDR3 is TGCGCCAGCAGCTTGGTACAGGGGACCGGGGAGCTGTTTTTT. This sequence encodes CASSLVQGTGELFF.

The chain carries TRBV11-1 and TRBJ1-6, with 7 bases fitting TRBD1. The length of the CDR3 is 14 residues. V shed 1 base and J 6 bases; nucleotides not matched to a gene: 0. From germline, CDR1 is SGHAT and CDR2 FQDESV (reference sequence). The CDR3 nucleotides read TGTGCCAGCAGCTTAGACAGGGGTAATTCACCCCTCCACTTT. Amino acid sequence: CASSLDRGNSPLHF.